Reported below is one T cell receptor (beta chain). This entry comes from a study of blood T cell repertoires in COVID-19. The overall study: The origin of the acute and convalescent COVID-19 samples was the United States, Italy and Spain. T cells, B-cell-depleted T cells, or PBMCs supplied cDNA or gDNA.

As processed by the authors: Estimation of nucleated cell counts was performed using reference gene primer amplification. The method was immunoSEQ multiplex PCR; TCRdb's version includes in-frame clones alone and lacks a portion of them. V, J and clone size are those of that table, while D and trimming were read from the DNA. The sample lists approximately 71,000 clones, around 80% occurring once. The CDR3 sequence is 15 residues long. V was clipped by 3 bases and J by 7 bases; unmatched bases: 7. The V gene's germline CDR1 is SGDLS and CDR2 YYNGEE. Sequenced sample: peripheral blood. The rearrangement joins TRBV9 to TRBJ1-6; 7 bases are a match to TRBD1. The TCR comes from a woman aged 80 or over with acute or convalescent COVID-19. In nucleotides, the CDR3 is TGTGCCAGCAGCGCCTTGACAGGGAGCAATTCACCCCTCCACTTT. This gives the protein CASSALTGSNSPLHF.